This T cell receptor (beta chain) was documented in a study of CD8 T cells in ankylosing spondylitis. Whole-study results and caveats: Matched ankylosing spondylitis synovial fluid reportedly showed significant enrichment of disease-linked clones. Some of these motif variants have turned up before, in reports on reactive arthritis synovial fluid and blood. Seemingly characteristic of ankylosing spondylitis blood was a TCR beta motif consisting of about 8 highly homologous variants. In peripheral blood, disease-linked CD8+ clones occurred at relatively low frequencies.

This clonotype has just a few counts. Its antigen is as yet unknown. The CDR3 consists of 14 residues. Germline CDR1 reads SNHLY; CDR2 reads FYNNEI. Trimming pared 0 bases from V and 2 bases from J, leaving 8 bases between. A quantitative 5'-RACE method, one with molecular barcodes, was used to make TCR beta libraries. TCRdb analysed the 5' RACE reads with MiXCR anew, one entry per CDR3 protein. The sample records about 210,000 distinct CDR3 sequences, about 6.7% being singletons. The sequence was obtained from a male donor with ankylosing spondylitis. Sequenced sample: blood, either unsorted or a sorted T cell fraction (not recorded which). V and J are TRBV2 and TRBJ2-7; maybe TRBD2 (5 bases). The CDR3 is CASSEAGATYEQYF. In nucleotides, the CDR3 is TGTGCCAGCAGTGAAGCGGGAGCCACCTACGAGCAGTACTTC.